Each of the 19 T cell receptor beta chains below was sequenced from the same sample in a study of T-cell memory formation after mild COVID-19. TCRdb re-analysed the 5' RACE reads in MiXCR, keeping a single row per CDR3 protein. The data show about 280,000 distinct CDR3 sequences, with less than 9.5% seen just once and roughly 22% held by the top ten. Sequenced: PBMCs or a T cell subset sorted from them (not recorded which). These receptor sequences come from a man between 18 and 29 years old who had mild COVID-19 (a few samples of this study predate the infection). Cell type and time point are not known.

V and J are TRBV27 and TRBJ2-3; TRBD2 aligns across 10 bases. The junction had 6 bases not matched to a gene; V was cut back by 3 bases and J by 6 bases. This CDR3 spans 15 amino acids. CDR1 is MNHEY and CDR2 is SMNVEV in the germline V gene (reference sequence). This CDR3 is CASSLSSGGFDTQYF. CDR3 sequence (DNA): TGTGCCAGCAGTTTGAGTAGCGGGGGGTTCGATACGCAGTATTTT.

Turning to this clonotype: It may be a read error: a sequence one base away is much more abundant. This chain connects TRBV3-1 to TRBJ2-5; a possible D gene is TRBD2 (6 bases). Germline V lookup: CDR1 LGHDT, CDR2 YNNKEL (reference sequence). The CDR3 totals 14 residues. The V and J ends lost 5 bases and 1 base respectively, with 11 bases between them. The CDR3 DNA reads as TGTGCCAGCAGCACCTCGGGACTCCAAGAGACCCAGTACTTC. Amino acid sequence: CASSTSGLQETQYF.

The chain recombines TRBV28 with TRBJ2-4; D uncertain. Germline assignment: CDR1 MDHEN and CDR2 SYDVKM. The V and J ends lost 7 bases and 3 bases respectively, with 10 bases between them. The CDR3 loop spans 13 amino acids. The CDR3 protein is CASKYSLKNIQYF. The CDR3 nucleotides read TGTGCCAGCAAGTACAGCCTCAAAAACATTCAGTACTTC. Using reference TRBV28 and TRBJ2-4 for the parts outside the CDR3, the full variable domain is DVKVTQSSRYLVKRTGEKVFLECVQDMDHENMFWYRQDPGLGLRLIYFSYDVKMKEKGDIPEGYSVSREKKERFSLILESASTNQTSMYLCASKYSLKNIQYFGAGTRLSVL.

The chain links TRBV5-6 to TRBJ2-2; tentative D call: TRBD2 (6 bases). Trimming took 7 bases from V and 3 from J, leaving 13 bases between them. CDR3 length equals 14 residues. The germline V gene has CDR1 SGHDT and CDR2 YYEEEE. DNA of the CDR3: TGTGCCAGCGGAGGGGCCCTTTACACCGGGGAGCTGTTTTTT. Its translation: CASGGALYTGELFF.

The table lists this clonotype with a few counts. J is TRBJ1-2 and V is TRBV12-3 or TRBV12-4; D ambiguous. This CDR3 is 13 amino acids long. Trimming took off 5 bases at V and 8 bases at J, with 15 bases between the two ends. CDR3 loop: CASSEDPRRGYTF. CDR3 sequence (DNA): TGTGCCAGCAGTGAGGACCCAAGACGGGGCTACACCTTC.

There are a few counts of this clonotype. This chain links TRBV5-1 with TRBJ2-7, with 14 bases identical to TRBD2. Germline CDR1 and CDR2: SGHRS and YFSETQ. This CDR3 spans 15 amino acids. Trimming cost V 3 bases and J 4 bases; bases outside gene matches: 3. Here the CDR3 reads CASSWGLAGDYEQYF. The CDR3 coding sequence is TGCGCCAGCAGCTGGGGACTAGCGGGGGATTACGAGCAGTACTTC.

This clonotype has more than one count but fewer than ten. The chain combines TRBV19 with TRBJ2-2, with TRBD1 matching 7 bases. V gave up 6 bases and J gave up 12 bases; unmatched junction bases: 1. Germline CDR1 is LNHDA and CDR2 is SQIVND (reference sequence). The CDR3 runs to 10 residues. The CDR3 DNA reads as TGTGCCAGTAGAGGGGGCAAGCTGTTTTTT. Translation: CASRGGKLFF.

This clonotype was counted ten times or more. This sequence joins TRBV7-6 and TRBJ2-1, with 9 bases that match TRBD2. Per germline, CDR1 SGHVS and CDR2 FNYEAQ. CDR3 length: 15 amino acids. The V gene end was trimmed by 0 bases and the J gene end by 4 bases; junction bases not matched to a gene: 1. The CDR3 DNA sequence: TGTGCCAGCAGCTTAGCTAGCGGGGGTTACAATGAGCAGTTCTTC. This codes for CASSLASGGYNEQFF. Variable domain in full (rest from reference TRBV7-6 and TRBJ2-1): GAGVSQSPRYKVTKRGQDVALRCDPISGHVSLYWYRQALGQGPEFLTYFNYEAQQDKSGLPNDRFSAERPEGSISTLTIQRTEQRDSAMYRCASSLASGGYNEQFFGPGTRLTVL.

This clonotype was seen many times. The chain joins TRBV7-9 to TRBJ1-5; tentative D call: TRBD1 (5 bases). V shed 3 bases and J shed 0 bases, with 15 bases lying between them. CDR1 is SEHNR and CDR2 is FQNEAQ in the germline V gene (reference sequence). This CDR3 is built from 17 residues. The DNA for the CDR3 is TGTGCCAGCAGCTTTCACGCAGGGTCTTATAGCAATCAGCCCCAGCATTTT. Protein: CASSFHAGSYSNQPQHF.

The sample holds many counts of this clonotype. The chain couples TRBV5-5 to TRBJ2-1, with unresolved D. In germline, CDR1 is SGHKS, CDR2 YYEKEE (reference sequence). This CDR3 has 13 amino acids. Trimming cost V 5 bases and J 7 bases, with 13 bases left between them. CDR3 region: CASRREVGNEQFF. The CDR3, as DNA: TGTGCCAGCAGACGTGAGGTGGGGAATGAGCAGTTCTTC.

This clonotype was seen a handful of times. The gene calls are TRBV19 and TRBJ1-2, with D perhaps TRBD1 (6 bases). The CDR3 consists of 13 residues. The germline gives CDR1 LNHDA, CDR2 SQIVND (reference sequence). V shed 5 bases and J shed 6 bases, with 13 bases lying between them. CDR3 nucleotide sequence: TGTGCCAGTAGTGTTGGACAGTTGGATGGCTACACCTTC. Protein: CASSVGQLDGYTF.

The rearrangement links TRBV4-2 to TRBJ2-7; D ambiguous. This CDR3 has 14 residues. V lost 4 bases and J 6 bases, leaving 16 bases between the germline ends. The germline gives CDR1 LGHNA, CDR2 YNFKEQ. CDR3 nucleotides: TGTGCCAGCAGCCTGGGGAAGGGAACGGTCGAGCAGTACTTC. This encodes CASSLGKGTVEQYF.

This chain connects TRBV24-1 to TRBJ2-3, with D perhaps matching TRBD2 (6 bases). This CDR3 is built from 13 residues. Per germline, CDR1 KGHDR and CDR2 SFDVKD. V lost 7 bases and J lost 0, with 7 bases in between. The CDR3 nucleotides are TGTGCCACCAGAGGGACTAGCACAGATACGCAGTATTTT. Protein sequence: CATRGTSTDTQYF.

This clonotype was found a few times. The V call is TRBV12-3 or TRBV12-4, the J call TRBJ2-7; unclear D gene. This CDR3 has 13 residues. The V gene lost 5 bases and the J gene lost 6 bases, with 14 bases spanning the gap. CDR3 protein: CASSTGTWGEQYF. CDR3 nucleotide sequence: TGTGCCAGCAGTACCGGAACCTGGGGCGAGCAGTACTTC.

J is TRBJ2-7 and V is TRBV29-1, with 9 bases fitting TRBD1. Looked up from germline, CDR1 is SQVTM and CDR2 is ANQGSEA. The CDR3 covers 15 residues. J gave up 4 bases and V 1 base, and 8 bases lay outside the gene matches. In DNA, the CDR3 is TGCAGCGTTGAAGGGGGCACAGGGGGCGGGTACGAGCAGTACTTC. Translating it yields CSVEGGTGGGYEQYF.

This clonotype was recorded a few times. The chain is built from TRBV27 and TRBJ2-1; D unresolved. Germline V lookup: CDR1 MNHEY, CDR2 SMNVEV (reference sequence). This CDR3 comprises 17 residues. V dropped 7 bases and J dropped 0 bases, with 19 bases sitting between them. The CDR3 DNA sequence: TGTGCCAGCATCCATAGGGCAGGCTCAAGCTCCTACAATGAGCAGTTCTTC. Protein sequence: CASIHRAGSSSYNEQFF.

The chain recombines TRBV15 with TRBJ1-2; a weak D match, TRBD1 (5 bases). V shed 6 bases and J shed 3 bases, with 11 bases lying between them. The CDR3 has 13 residues. The V gene's germline CDR1 is LNHNV and CDR2 YYDKDF (reference sequence). In nucleotides, the CDR3 is TGTGCCACCAGAGTAGGGACTCACTATGGCTACACCTTC. The encoded protein is CATRVGTHYGYTF.

V gene TRBV12-3 or TRBV12-4 combines with J gene TRBJ1-6; 7 nucleotides align to TRBD1. This CDR3 has 16 amino acids. J lost 3 bases, V lost 9 bases, and 11 bases had no gene match. The CDR3 loop reads CASARSRTGYNSPLHF. For the CDR3, the DNA is TGTGCCAGTGCTCGGTCACGGACAGGCTATAATTCACCCCTCCACTTT.

This clonotype has a handful of counts. The J gene is TRBJ1-2, the V gene TRBV12-3 or TRBV12-4; unclear D gene. V shed 3 bases and J shed 4 bases, with 9 bases lying between them. The CDR3 is 13 residues long. The CDR3 coding sequence is TGTGCCAGCAGTTTTCACACACCCTATGGCTACACCTTC. Translation gives CASSFHTPYGYTF.